This T cell receptor (beta chain) was identified during a study of blood T cell repertoires in COVID-19. The CDR3 covers 12 residues. Per the germline V gene, CDR1 is SEHNR and CDR2 is FQNEAQ (reference sequence). Trimming shortened V by 4 bases and J by 5 bases, and 6 bases separated the two germline ends. TCRdb's table, derived via immunoSEQ multiplex PCR, lists solely in-frame clones and lacks some. The repertoire has 400,000 or so clones, about 91% of them found once; the top ten carry about 1.4%. The sequenced sample was peripheral blood. The chain couples TRBV7-9 to TRBJ2-1, with D perhaps matching TRBD2 (6 bases). The sequence was collected from a woman aged 40 to 50 with COVID-19, enrolled during active disease. The CDR3, as DNA: TGTGCCAGCAGCTGGACTAACAATGAGCAGTTCTTC. The encoded protein is CASSWTNNEQFF.